The 30 T cell receptor beta chains given below trace back to one sample, sequenced in a study of blood T cells in healthy people across ages. For the second PCR, which ran for roughly 6 to 11 cycles, a sample-barcoded 5' primer and a J-beta primer mix were used. TCRdb re-called the 5' RACE reads with MiXCR, one entry per CDR3 protein. Counted here are 800,000 to 950,000 distinct CDR3 sequences, around 36% occurring once; the ten biggest clones make up approximately 12%. The sequenced material came from blood. These receptors were taken from a man in his late teens or twenties in good health.

The rearrangement joins TRBV5-1 to TRBJ2-7; D unresolved. Germline CDR1 is SGHRS and CDR2 is YFSETQ. V was clipped by 0 bases and J by 3 bases, with 13 bases between them. CDR3 length: 15 amino acids. CDR3 sequence (DNA): TGCGCCAGCAGCTTGGCCCAGGCGACAAGCTACGAGCAGTACTTC. Amino acids: CASSLAQATSYEQYF.

The chain uses TRBV7-9 and TRBJ2-1; the D gene is possibly TRBD1 (6 bases). The CDR3 covers 14 residues. The V gene's germline CDR1 is SEHNR and CDR2 FQNEAQ (reference sequence). V lost 6 bases and J 5 bases, leaving 14 bases between the germline ends. In DNA form, the CDR3 reads TGTGCCAGCAGTACAGGGATGGTCGACAATGAGCAGTTCTTC. It encodes CASSTGMVDNEQFF.

The J gene is TRBJ2-1, the V gene TRBV5-5; 10 bases map to TRBD2. Germline lookup yields CDR1 SGHKS and CDR2 YYEKEE (reference sequence). This CDR3 comprises 18 residues. V lost 1 base to trimming and J lost 0 bases; unmatched junction nucleotides: 7. The CDR3 DNA follows: TGTGCCAGCAGCTTGTTAAGCGGGGGGGTGAGCTCCTACAATGAGCAGTTCTTC. Translation gives CASSLLSGGVSSYNEQFF.

V and J are TRBV4-2 and TRBJ1-5; TRBD1 aligns across 8 bases. V was clipped by 0 bases and J by 3 bases; unmatched bases: 7. CDR1 and CDR2 from the germline V gene are LGHNA and YNFKEQ. The CDR3 consists of 17 residues. The CDR3 bases are TGTGCCAGCAGCCAAGATTCGACAGGGGCGCTCAATCAGCCCCAGCATTTT. Its translation is CASSQDSTGALNQPQHF.

This clonotype was detected only a few times. The CDR3 DNA reads as TGTGCCAGCAGCTTAATGACTAGCACAGATACGCAGTATTTT. This codes for CASSLMTSTDTQYF. The chain carries TRBV11-2 and TRBJ2-3; no clear D. Germline values: CDR1 SGHAT, CDR2 FQNNGV. The CDR3 has 14 amino acids. V dropped 2 bases and J dropped 0 bases, with 6 bases sitting between them.

This clonotype was counted a few times. V and J are TRBV7-2 and TRBJ2-2; no firm D call. There are 14 residues in the CDR3. CDR1 and CDR2 from the germline V gene are SGHTA and FQGNSA. Trimming left V 5 bases short and J 4 bases short, with 11 bases between. CDR3 sequence (DNA): TGTGCCAGCAGCGGCCGGGTGGTCACCGGGGAGCTGTTTTTT. It yields the protein CASSGRVVTGELFF.

In this sample, this clonotype turned up a few times. The J gene is TRBJ2-1, the V gene TRBV7-2; D may be TRBD2 (5 bases). The last part of the DNA fits TRBJ2-7 better; the J call may be wrong. This CDR3 has 12 residues. The germline V gene encodes CDR1 SGHTA and CDR2 FQGNSA. CDR3 DNA: TGTGCCAGCAGGGTAGACTACAATGAGCAGTACTTC. Its protein product is CASRVDYNEQYF.

The chain uses TRBV7-2 and TRBJ1-6; weak D call: TRBD1 (5 bases). Germline-derived CDR1 and CDR2 are SGHTA and FQGNSA. V lost 1 base to trimming and J lost 7 bases, with 11 bases between them. The CDR3 consists of 15 residues. CDR3 region: CASSLVGTQNSPLHF. As DNA, the CDR3 is TGTGCCAGCAGCTTAGTCGGGACCCAAAATTCACCCCTCCACTTT. The whole variable domain, filled in from reference TRBV7-2 and TRBJ1-6, reads GAGVSQSPSNKVTEKGKDVELRCDPISGHTALYWYRQSLGQGLEFLIYFQGNSAPDKSGLPSDRFSAERTGGSVSTLTIQRTQQEDSAVYLCASSLVGTQNSPLHFGNGTRLTVT.

The J gene is TRBJ2-1, the V gene TRBV7-9, with unresolved D. Trimming cost V 5 bases and J 1 base, with 15 bases left between them. CDR1 and CDR2 (germline): SEHNR, FQNEAQ (reference sequence). CDR3 length: 16 residues. CDR3 in amino acids: CASSPHNLLSYNEQFF. The DNA for the CDR3 is TGTGCCAGCAGCCCACACAACCTTCTGTCCTACAATGAGCAGTTCTTC.

A few counts support this clonotype. One junction end does not reproduce the germline sequence, and a read error may be involved. This chain uses TRBV4-3 with TRBJ2-1, with D possibly being TRBD1 (6 bases). This CDR3 is 15 amino acids long. Germline lookup yields CDR1 LGHNA and CDR2 YSLEER. This CDR3 is CASRQGLGIYNEQFF. The CDR3 DNA follows: TGCGCCAGCCGCCAGGGGTTGGGGATCTACAATGAGCAGTTCTTC.

The V gene is TRBV20-1, the J gene TRBJ2-1; unclear D gene. V gave up 3 bases and J gave up 5 bases, with 11 bases separating them. Germline loops: CDR1 DFQATT, CDR2 SNEGSKA (reference sequence). The CDR3 covers 13 residues. The CDR3 DNA follows: TGCAGTGCTAGGTCAGGTAACCACAATGAGCAGTTCTTC. This translates into CSARSGNHNEQFF.

Concerning this clonotype itself: A much larger clone differs from this one at a single base, so this may be a read error. This chain joins TRBV25-1 and TRBJ1-1; D not resolved. Germline-derived CDR1 and CDR2 are MGHDK and SYGVNS. The CDR3 totals 11 residues. The chain's CDR3 is CASRGNSEAFF. The CDR3 DNA reads as TGTGCCAGCAGGGGGAACAGTGAAGCTTTCTTT.

The rearrangement links TRBV11-2 to TRBJ2-3; 10 positions match TRBD2. With V trimmed by 5 bases and J by 4 bases, 12 bases remained unmatched. Germline-derived CDR1 and CDR2 are SGHAT and FQNNGV. The CDR3 is made up of 17 amino acids. CDR3 sequence reads: CASSSSPSGSIADTQYF. CDR3 sequence (DNA): TGTGCCAGCAGCAGTTCCCCTAGCGGGAGTATTGCAGATACGCAGTATTTT.

The chain has TRBV20-1 and TRBJ1-5; no reliable D call. The CDR3 has 14 residues. Germline-derived CDR1 and CDR2 are DFQATT and SNEGSKA (reference sequence). V gave up 2 bases and J gave up 6 bases, with 14 bases separating them. The CDR3 DNA reads TGCAGTGCTAGAAGGGCCTTGGAAGGTCAGCCCCAGCATTTT. It is translated as CSARRALEGQPQHF.

This chain connects TRBV12-3 or TRBV12-4 to TRBJ2-7; tentative D call: TRBD1 (5 bases). V lost 2 bases, J lost 3 bases, and 17 bases lay in between. This CDR3 spans 16 amino acids. The CDR3 spells CASSLLTIDRHYEQYF. The CDR3 region has the DNA TGTGCCAGCAGTTTACTAACCATAGACAGACACTACGAGCAGTACTTC.

The chain carries TRBV13 and TRBJ2-1; TRBD2 aligns across 16 bases. V shed 5 bases and J 8 bases; nucleotides not matched to a gene: 12. CDR1 and CDR2 from the germline V gene are PRHDT and FYEKMQ (reference sequence). The CDR3 has 18 amino acids. The CDR3 DNA reads TGTGCCAGCAGCCCCGGGACTAGCGGGGGGGCTGGGTTGGATGAGCAGTTCTTC. Translation: CASSPGTSGGAGLDEQFF.

In its sample, this clonotype was seen a few times. The gene calls are TRBV9 and TRBJ1-2; no definite D call. This CDR3 contains 14 residues. From germline, CDR1 is SGDLS and CDR2 YYNGEE. V lost 4 bases and J lost 4, with 14 bases in between. The chain's CDR3 is CASSPSAGSYGYTF. DNA of the CDR3: TGTGCCAGCAGCCCTTCAGCCGGGAGCTATGGCTACACCTTC.

The chain combines TRBV10-3 with TRBJ2-3; TRBD2 agrees at 12 bases. Unmatched junction bases numbered 5, after V lost 4 bases and J lost 6 bases. The germline gives CDR1 ENHRY, CDR2 SYGVKD. The CDR3 has 15 amino acids. In nucleotides, the CDR3 is TGTGCCATCAGTGCACTAGCGGGAGGAGGGGATACGCAGTATTTT. Protein: CAISALAGGGDTQYF.

The genes are TRBV20-1 and TRBJ1-5, with TRBD1 as a possible D gene (6 bases). V lost 0 bases and J 3 bases, leaving 15 bases between the germline ends. This CDR3 has 16 residues. CDR1 is DFQATT, CDR2 SNEGSKA, per germline (reference sequence). CDR3 in amino acids: CSARDGRGGYNQPQHF. CDR3 nucleotides: TGCAGTGCTAGAGATGGTCGGGGGGGCTACAATCAGCCCCAGCATTTT.

This clonotype was recorded at least ten times. The gene calls are TRBV20-1 and TRBJ2-3, with 7 bases identical to TRBD1. This CDR3 spans 15 amino acids. The J segment lost 5 bases and the V segment lost 5 bases, leaving 13 bases of the junction unmatched. CDR1 and CDR2 from the germline V gene are DFQATT and SNEGSKA (reference sequence). The CDR3 sequence: CSALLGTARRDTQYF. The CDR3 nucleotides are TGCAGTGCTTTACTCGGGACAGCAAGAAGAGATACGCAGTATTTT.

This clonotype was observed a handful of times. The chain couples TRBV7-3 to TRBJ1-2; TRBD1 matches at 9 bases. Trimming removed 6 bases from V and 2 bases from J; junction bases left unmatched: 16. The CDR3 contains 18 residues. The V gene's germline CDR1 is SGHTA and CDR2 FQGTGA. CDR3 loop: CASRPRGGQGGGNYGYTF. The DNA for the CDR3 is TGTGCCAGCAGACCAAGGGGGGGACAGGGTGGCGGAAACTATGGCTACACCTTC.

This clonotype was seen only a few times. The chain uses TRBV20-1 and TRBJ1-2; TRBD1 is a possible D gene (6 bases). Germline V gene lookup returns CDR1 DFQATT and CDR2 SNEGSKA (reference sequence). V shed 3 bases and J shed 2 bases, with 22 bases lying between them. The CDR3 is 17 amino acids. The CDR3 spells CSARENIQQGSNYGYTF. DNA of the CDR3: TGCAGTGCTAGGGAAAACATTCAACAGGGATCCAACTATGGCTACACCTTC.

This clonotype was seen a handful of times. The chain employs TRBV7-9 and TRBJ2-1; no firm D call. The CDR3 totals 12 residues. V was shortened by 4 bases and J by 6 bases, with 7 bases between the two germline ends. Per germline, CDR1 SEHNR and CDR2 FQNEAQ (reference sequence). The CDR3 DNA reads as TGTGCCAGCAGCTCTGCTCTCAATGAGCAGTTCTTC. Translation gives CASSSALNEQFF.

In DNA form, the CDR3 reads TGTGCCAGCAGTTACTCGATGGGCAGTCCCAGCACAGATACGCAGTATTTT. Its translation: CASSYSMGSPSTDTQYF. The V call is TRBV6-2 or TRBV6-3, the J call TRBJ2-3; D uncertain. V was clipped by 0 bases and J by 0 bases, with 13 bases between them. The CDR3 runs 17 residues. Germline V lookup: CDR1 MNHEY, CDR2 SVGEGT.

The table lists this clonotype with many counts. The J gene is TRBJ2-5, the V gene TRBV12-3 or TRBV12-4; a weak D match, TRBD1 (6 bases). The V gene lost 6 bases and the J gene lost 5 bases, with 13 bases spanning the gap. The CDR3 contains 13 residues. CDR3: CASRQQGPETQYF. The CDR3 DNA reads as TGTGCCAGCAGGCAACAGGGCCCCGAGACCCAGTACTTC.

The sample holds a few counts of this clonotype. Written as DNA, the CDR3 is TGCAGTGCCACACCTGAAACGAACACTGAAGCTTTCTTT. Its translation: CSATPETNTEAFF. The chain employs TRBV20-1 and TRBJ1-1; D uncertain. Germline values: CDR1 DFQATT, CDR2 SNEGSKA (reference sequence). V gave up 6 bases and J gave up 1 base, with 12 bases separating them. This CDR3 has 13 amino acids.

This clonotype was detected ten times or more. The chain combines TRBV12-3 or TRBV12-4 with TRBJ2-1; TRBD1 might be the D (6 bases). Trimming took off 3 bases at V and 8 bases at J, with 8 bases between the two ends. This CDR3 region has 12 residues. The CDR3 loop reads CASSFKGDEQFF. The CDR3 nucleotides are TGTGCCAGCAGTTTCAAGGGGGATGAGCAGTTCTTC.

This clonotype was seen a handful of times. This chain links TRBV13 with TRBJ2-4, with a possible D match to TRBD1 (6 bases). This CDR3 is built from 18 residues. V dropped 5 bases and J dropped 1 base, with 21 bases sitting between them. The V gene's germline CDR1 is PRHDT and CDR2 FYEKMQ (reference sequence). Here the CDR3 reads CASSPPDSVVGAKNIQYF. CDR3 nucleotides: TGTGCCAGCAGCCCCCCGGACAGTGTCGTAGGGGCCAAAAACATTCAGTACTTC.

V is TRBV15 and J is TRBJ2-3; D perhaps matches TRBD2 (5 bases). V was trimmed by 0 bases and J by 4 bases, leaving 11 bases between them. Looked up from germline, CDR1 is LNHNV and CDR2 is YYDKDF (reference sequence). The CDR3 sequence is 15 residues long. In nucleotides, the CDR3 is TGTGCCACCAGCAGAGATATTCGAGGGTCAGATACGCAGTATTTT. Translation gives CATSRDIRGSDTQYF.

A note on this clonotype: This may be a read error, as it is one base from a much larger clone. This chain uses TRBV5-1 with TRBJ2-1; 9 positions agree with TRBD2. The V gene's germline CDR1 is SGHRS and CDR2 YFSETQ. The CDR3 totals 16 residues. Here the CDR3 DNA reads TGCGCCGGCAGCTTGAGCCCTAGCGGGGTCGACAATGAGCAGTTCTTC. It codes for CAGSLSPSGVDNEQFF.